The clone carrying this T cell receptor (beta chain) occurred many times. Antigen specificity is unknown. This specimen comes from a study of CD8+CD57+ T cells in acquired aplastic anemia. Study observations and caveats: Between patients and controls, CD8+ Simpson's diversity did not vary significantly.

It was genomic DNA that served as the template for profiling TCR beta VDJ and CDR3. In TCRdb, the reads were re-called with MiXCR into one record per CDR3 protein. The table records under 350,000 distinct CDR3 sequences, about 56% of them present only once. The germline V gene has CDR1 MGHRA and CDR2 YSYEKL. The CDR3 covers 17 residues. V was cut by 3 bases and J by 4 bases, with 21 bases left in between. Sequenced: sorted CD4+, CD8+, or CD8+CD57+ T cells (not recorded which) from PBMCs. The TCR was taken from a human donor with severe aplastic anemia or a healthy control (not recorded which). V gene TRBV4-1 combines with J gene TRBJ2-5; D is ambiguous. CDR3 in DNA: TGCGCCAGCAGCCACGCTGGTGGCAGCCGCTCGGGAGAGACCCAGTACTTC. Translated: CASSHAGGSRSGETQYF.